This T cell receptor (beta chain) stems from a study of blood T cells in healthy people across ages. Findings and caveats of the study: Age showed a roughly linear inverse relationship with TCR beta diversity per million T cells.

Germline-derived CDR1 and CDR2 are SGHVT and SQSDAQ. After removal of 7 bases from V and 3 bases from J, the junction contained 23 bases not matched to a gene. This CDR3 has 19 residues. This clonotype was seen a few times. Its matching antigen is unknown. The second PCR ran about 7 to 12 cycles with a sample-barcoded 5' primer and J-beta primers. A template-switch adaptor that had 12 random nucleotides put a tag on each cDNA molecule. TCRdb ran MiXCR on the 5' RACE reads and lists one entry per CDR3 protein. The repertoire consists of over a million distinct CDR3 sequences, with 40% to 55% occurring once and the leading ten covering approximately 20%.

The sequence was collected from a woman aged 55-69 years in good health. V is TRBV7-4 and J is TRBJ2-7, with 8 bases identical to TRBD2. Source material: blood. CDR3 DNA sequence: TGTGCCAGCAACGAAAACCCGGGAGGGGGGGAATCAGCGTTCTACGAGCAGTACTTC. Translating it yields CASNENPGGGESAFYEQYF. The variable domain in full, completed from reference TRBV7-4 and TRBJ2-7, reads GAGVSQSPRYKVAKRGRDVALRCDSISGHVTLYWYRQTLGQGSEVLTYSQSDAQRDKSGRPSGRFSAERPERSVSTLKIQRTEQGDSAVYLCASNENPGGGESAFYEQYFGPGTRLTVT.